The rows below give T cell receptor beta chains drawn from one sample of a study of blood T cell repertoires in COVID-19. Clones were read by immunoSEQ multiplex PCR, and TCRdb kept only the in-frame ones, dropping some. The table has a few hundred thousand clones, more than 65% seen once. The sample was peripheral blood. These receptors all come from a woman aged 25 to 39 who had recovered from COVID-19. Each CDR3 is given with its conserved first and last residue. D genes are given only for firm matches. A clone size is listed for some rows: how often the clone was seen (once, few, many), or a class if it is expanded.

cdr3_nt,cdr3_aa,d_call,clone_size,j_call,v_call
TGTGCCAGCAGCGTAGGACTTTCGACGAGGGCGACGACGTACGAGCAGTACTTC,CASSVGLSTRATTYEQYF,.,.,TRBJ2-7,TRBV9
TGTGCCAGCTCACCAACAGGCGAAGCTGGGAGAAACACCATATATTTT,CASSPTGEAGRNTIYF,.,.,TRBJ1-3,TRBV18
TGTGCCAGCAGCTGGGCTAGCGGGAGTAATGAGCAGTTCTTC,CASSWASGSNEQFF,TRBD2,.,TRBJ2-1,TRBV11-3
TGTGCCAGCAGTTTATGGTCGACGGGTAACGAGCAGTACTTC,CASSLWSTGNEQYF,.,.,TRBJ2-7,TRBV28
TGTGCCAGCAGCTTCGGACAGGGACGAAACACTGAAGCTTTCTTT,CASSFGQGRNTEAFF,TRBD1,.,TRBJ1-1,TRBV5-5
TGCGCCAGCAGCCCACGGACTAGCGACTACGAGCAGTACTTC,CASSPRTSDYEQYF,TRBD2,.,TRBJ2-7,TRBV4-1
TGTGCCAGCTCACCCTTTCGGACTAGCGGTGTTGACAACAATGAGCAGTTCTTC,CASSPFRTSGVDNNEQFF,TRBD2,once,TRBJ2-1,TRBV18
TGCGCCAGCAGCCAAGAAGGGGGAGCTAATGAAAAACTGTTTTTT,CASSQEGGANEKLFF,.,.,TRBJ1-4,TRBV4-1
TGTGCCAGCAGCCGCAAGGGGACTGAAGCTTTCTTT,CASSRKGTEAFF,.,few,TRBJ1-1,TRBV6-5
TGTGCCAGCAGCCAAGGGACATCCTACAATGAGCAGTTCTTC,CASSQGTSYNEQFF,.,.,TRBJ2-1,TRBV3-1/TRBV3-2
TGTGCCAGCAGCATGGGACAGGGGCTAGACGAGCAGTACTTC,CASSMGQGLDEQYF,TRBD1,.,TRBJ2-7,TRBV7-9
TGCGCCAGCAGCTTGGACAGGTTAGCCAGGAACACTGAAGCTTTCTTT,CASSLDRLARNTEAFF,.,.,TRBJ1-1,TRBV5-1
TGTGCCACCTCGTTCTTTGGGCGGGAGGGCCTAGATACGCAGTATTTT,CATSFFGREGLDTQYF,TRBD2,.,TRBJ2-3,TRBV19
TGTGCCAGCAGTCCACAAGGGGACAGGGATCGCGAGCAGTACTTC,CASSPQGDRDREQYF,TRBD1,.,TRBJ2-7,TRBV27
TGTGCCAGCACCGGGGGAGGACATAGCAATCAGCCCCAGCATTTT,CASTGGGHSNQPQHF,.,.,TRBJ1-5,TRBV28
TGTGCCTGGAGGCGGCTCTACTACGAGCAGTACTTC,CAWRRLYYEQYF,.,.,TRBJ2-7,TRBV30
TGTGCCAGCTCACTAATGACAGGGGCGAACACCGGGGAGCTGTTTTTT,CASSLMTGANTGELFF,TRBD1,once,TRBJ2-2,TRBV18
TGTGCCTGGGAGGGGGGACAGGGCGTCGAGCAGTACTTC,CAWEGGQGVEQYF,TRBD1,.,TRBJ2-7,TRBV30
TGCGCCAGCAGCTTGTCCGGGGAGGGCAATCAGCCCCAGCATTTT,CASSLSGEGNQPQHF,.,.,TRBJ1-5,TRBV5-1
TGTGCCAGCAGTTTATTCAGCGGGCCCACCTACGAGCAGTACTTC,CASSLFSGPTYEQYF,.,.,TRBJ2-7,TRBV27
TGTGCCAGCAGTTTAAGGCTGGGCAACCATTACGAGCAGTACTTC,CASSLRLGNHYEQYF,.,.,TRBJ2-7,TRBV27
TGTGCCAGCTCACCGAACGAACAAACAGCATATGGCTACACCTTC,CASSPNEQTAYGYTF,.,.,TRBJ1-2,TRBV18
TGTGCCAGCAGCGAAGCGGGTGAGCAGTTCTTC,CASSEAGEQFF,.,few,TRBJ2-1,TRBV9
TGTGCCAGTAGTAGTTCGGCTTTCTTT,CASSSSAFF,.,.,TRBJ1-1,TRBV19
TGTGCCAGCAGCTTCGGGGGGCAGGGCGAGCAGTACTTC,CASSFGGQGEQYF,.,.,TRBJ2-7,TRBV5-4
TGTGCCAGCAACAGCGGGAGAGGTTCCGAGACCCAGTACTTC,CASNSGRGSETQYF,TRBD2,.,TRBJ2-5,TRBV11-2
TGTGCCAGCAGTTTGACAGTTAACTATGGCTACACCTTC,CASSLTVNYGYTF,.,.,TRBJ1-2,TRBV28
TGTGCCAGCAGTGATCTTCGGGAGGACCCCCTCTACGAGCAGTACTTC,CASSDLREDPLYEQYF,TRBD2,.,TRBJ2-7,TRBV6-1
TGTGCCAGCAGATATAGCGGGATAGAGGATGGCTACACCTTC,CASRYSGIEDGYTF,.,.,TRBJ1-2,TRBV6-5
TGTGCCAGTAGTATAGCGGCTAGCGCGACCTACGAGCAGTACTTC,CASSIAASATYEQYF,.,.,TRBJ2-7,TRBV19
TGTGCCAGCAGCCAAGGACGAGCGTTGAGCTCCTACGAGCAGTACTTC,CASSQGRALSSYEQYF,.,.,TRBJ2-7,TRBV4-2
TGTGCCAGCAGTGTAAGCGGCCAGGGGGACGAGCAGTACTTC,CASSVSGQGDEQYF,TRBD1,.,TRBJ2-7,TRBV28
TGCAGTGCTAGTCGGCGGGGCGACTACGAGCAGTACTTC,CSASRRGDYEQYF,.,.,TRBJ2-7,TRBV20-1
TGTGCCAGCAGTCCGCGGGGGGGCGCGGATACGCAGTATTTT,CASSPRGGADTQYF,TRBD2,.,TRBJ2-3,TRBV28
TGCAGTGCTAGTGGTTCTAGCGGAAGCTCCTACAATGAGCAGTTCTTC,CSASGSSGSSYNEQFF,TRBD2,.,TRBJ2-1,TRBV20-1
TGTGCCAGCAGCTTGTACGGGACAGGGGGCGACTACGAGCAGTACTTC,CASSLYGTGGDYEQYF,TRBD1,.,TRBJ2-7,TRBV5-5
TGTGCCAGCAGCCACCGTATTCCCGGGACTAGCGGGAGGGCCACCTACAATGAGCAGTTCTTC,CASSHRIPGTSGRATYNEQFF,TRBD2,.,TRBJ2-1,TRBV3-1/TRBV3-2
TGTGCCAGCCCGACTAGCGGGAGATACAATGAGCAGTTCTTC,CASPTSGRYNEQFF,TRBD2,.,TRBJ2-1,TRBV6-5
TGTGCCAGCAGCCCGATTAGCGATACTTACAATGAGCAGTTCTTC,CASSPISDTYNEQFF,.,.,TRBJ2-1,TRBV5-5
TGCGCCAGCAGCTTGGAGCCTGACAATGAGCAGTTCTTC,CASSLEPDNEQFF,.,few,TRBJ2-1,TRBV5-1
TGTGCCAGCCGGTGGAGTAACACTGAAGCTTTCTTT,CASRWSNTEAFF,.,.,TRBJ1-1,TRBV28
TGTGCCAGCTCACCCGGGACTAGCGGGACCCTCGAGCAGTACTTC,CASSPGTSGTLEQYF,TRBD2,.,TRBJ2-7,TRBV18